The present TCR beta chain was sequenced within a study of cytomegalovirus exposure and HLA in healthy donors (dated by TCRdb to the late 2010s). Broadly, across the study: An earlier analysis of fewer than 750 of the donors reported 250 to 350 Gb of sequence data and 117 million unique TCR beta sequences obtained from about 180 million T cells. Around 320 gigabases of sequencing data and tens of millions of unique TCR sequences were included in an early release covering around 650 HLA-typed donors. Of the roughly 420 genotyped donors, less than 85% were placed in the genetic ancestry cluster associated with self-reported Caucasian donors. The study aimed to test whether cataloging public T cell receptors could reveal signatures of past pathogen exposure. The study profiled the T cell repertoires of hundreds of subjects by immunosequencing and related them to cytomegalovirus serostatus. In addition to the first cohort of 666 subjects, a separate validation cohort of over 90 different subjects was used. To predict cytomegalovirus infection status, the study combined high-throughput TCR immunosequencing, statistical association of individual TCRs with disease status, and machine learning. A later analysis re-examined previously published TCR beta repertoires from more than 550 donors and added high-resolution HLA genotyping to investigate patterns of TCR occurrence. In the later analysis, no new phenotypic data were used to find candidate immune exposures; instead, reliance was placed on TCR beta sequences and their occurrence across donors. In an earlier analysis of 500 to 650 of the donors, high-throughput TCR beta sequencing was used to judge whether each TCR beta V gene segment behaved as functional or pseudogenic. Alongside the repertoire data, information on donor age, sex, ethnicity and CMV serostatus was compiled. A later genetic analysis used genome-wide SNP genotypes for about 60% of the 666 donors, treating that subset as a discovery cohort. All discovery cohort repertoires had been generated using a single sequencing platform. Class I and class II HLA loci were covered by the typing at four-digit resolution. Typing coverage differed by locus: A, B, C, DRB1 and DQB1 were typed in roughly 620-630 donors, DQA1 in about 510, DPA1 in some 570, and DPB1 in 450 to 480. Several DR-DQ haplotypes were treated as single units for association and clustering because of strong linkage in the cohort. Across some 400 genotyped donors of the cohort, an average of roughly 250,000 unique TCR beta nucleotide sequences per donor were sequenced, and about a sixth of those sequences were non-productive. What the work shows at the level of the full study, not this receptor alone: In a later analysis, the rate of TCR association differed among HLA loci, with DRB1 alleles having the most associated TCRs and HLA-C alleles having the fewest. According to a later analysis, parvovirus B19, influenza, CMV and Epstein-Barr virus appeared linked to several top co-occurrence clusters. Because HLA typing was unavailable for some donors at each locus, only the typed subset was used in association tests. Correlated functional status among segregating V segments might be attributable to linkage disequilibrium, but an unknown experimental factor could not be ruled out. Presence/absence analyses assumed roughly uniform sequencing depth across donors, an assumption that may not hold. CMV serostatus was the only immune exposure information available for the cohort. The sequencing pipeline was judged likely to have produced a cluster of highly shared sequence variants as a technical artifact. Most TCR sequences were seen in very few donors, while some public TCRs were found in many individuals. In a later analysis, HLA-associated TCR beta chains showed more clonal expansion and lower generation probabilities than non-associated chains that were equally common. In a later genetic analysis, fewer N-insertions in productive TCRs were reported among donors in an Asian-associated ancestry cluster than the roughly 700-donor mean. Some IMGT-functional V segments, including TRBV6-2 and TRBV6-3, could not be distinguished by the 87-base-pair reads and were therefore excluded. In a later analysis, 16,951 TCR beta sequences were associated with specific HLA alleles at a false discovery rate of 0.05. In an earlier analysis of roughly 500 of the donors, most TCR beta V segments appeared in productive rearrangements about 87% or about 30% of the time, broadly matching IMGT annotations. The study gave a list of under 200 TCR beta chains associated with cytomegalovirus. A later genetic analysis associated a missense DCLRE1C variant with V-gene and J-gene trimming of TCR beta chains, and an independent cohort replicated the association. The classifier was reported to diagnose cytomegalovirus status with high specificity and sensitivity in both the original cohort and the validation cohort. Because counts were too low, approximately 18 rarely observed V segments, including chromosome 9 orphons, were excluded from the earlier analysis of around 590 of the donors. A further reported finding was that TCR beta sequences accurately predicted the HLA-A and HLA-B alleles for most subjects in the first cohort. The authors suggested that the approach could potentially be extended to other disease states and immunological phenotypes. When HLA alleles, especially DR and DQ, strongly co-occurred, TCR associations were difficult to assign to individual alleles. According to a later analysis, most CMV-associated TCR beta chains appeared to be HLA-restricted, and the HLA associations seemed to be driven largely by CMV exposure. This cohort had only TCR beta chains sequenced, and the lack of alpha or paired-chain data limited which features could be detected. Three of the identified cytomegalovirus-associated TCR beta chains were confirmed in vitro to be specific for cytomegalovirus antigens.

The cohort comprised some 700 healthy bone marrow donors. At the time of sampling, all cohort members were nominally healthy, though unrecorded immune exposures were likely present. The donor tested CMV seronegative and was one of the 352 seronegative cohort members. Each donor provided a peripheral blood sample, and peripheral blood mononuclear cells were used for TCR beta sequencing. Genomic DNA extraction from the blood cell samples was performed with the Qiagen DNeasy Blood Extraction Kit. V sheds 5 bases and J sheds 6 bases, leaving 14 bases between their ends. Looking up the germline V gene yields CDR1 KGHSH and CDR2 LQKENI. Counted from cysteine to phenylalanine, this CDR3 has 13 amino acids. Just CDR3 DNA is preserved here, 39 bases in frame from base 1. As to this clone: Its binding antigen is unknown. No much larger clone exists at a distance of one base, and base qualities are not known.

The library was generated by the immunoSEQ multiplex PCR assay. A mixture of 60 forward primers for TCR Vbeta segments and 13 reverse primers for TCR Jbeta segments was used in the multiplex PCR. The CDR3 region of rearranged TCR beta genes was amplified from genomic DNA by a multiplex PCR assay. Amplified TCR beta libraries were sequenced as 87-base-pair reads on the Illumina HiSeq System. Turning to the authors' computational methods: In a later analysis, some 80 million unique TCR beta chains were counted across the approximately 640 repertoires, and about 9.9 million of these chains were shared by at least two donors. To remove PCR and sequencing errors, raw reads were error-corrected and collapsed into unique sequences using a nearest-neighbor algorithm that merged closely related sequences. CDR3 sequences were aligned to IMGT reference sequences to assign V, D and J gene segments. Each retained sequence needed at least a six-nucleotide match to both a V gene segment and a J gene segment. Rearrangements were called productive when the CDR3 lacked stop codons and stayed in frame with V and J; all others were non-productive. CDR3 was defined according to IMGT convention as the region running from the second conserved V-encoded cysteine to the conserved J-encoded phenylalanine. The earlier analysis of more than 450 of the donors excluded sequences that lacked an unambiguous match to a single V gene segment. In an earlier analysis of approximately 550 of the donors, V segments were called functional above 56.7% productive rearrangements and were called segregating when the between-donor standard deviation exceeded 5%. A statistical classification framework was developed to diagnose cytomegalovirus status using the catalog of TCR beta chain sequences. A later analysis assigned V and J genes by comparing TCR nucleotide sequences with IMGT/GENE-DB human TR gene sequences. The TCRdist pipeline was used in a later analysis to assign CDR3 sequences and most-parsimonious VDJ recombination scenarios. A later analysis defined each TCR beta chain by its CDR3 amino acid sequence plus V-gene family, and excluded reads lacking a unique V-gene family. In a later analysis, 450 to 600 highly shared, low-generation-probability nucleotide sequences were removed to address suspected cross-contamination and a sequencing artifact. A later analysis calculated a clonal expansion index for each public chain from normalized within-repertoire ranks of inferred template counts. Generation probabilities in a later analysis came from a VDJ recombination model fitted to out-of-frame rearrangements, and those results were checked against IGoR. A later analysis scored TCR-TCR, TCR-HLA and TCR-CMV co-occurrence with hypergeometric tests, applying a repertoire-size bias correction to TCR pairs. In a later analysis, false discovery rates were estimated by permuting HLA or CMV assignments 20 times. In a later analysis, co-occurring TCRs were grouped using DBSCAN, with TCRdist sequence similarity added in when clustering inside HLA-allele-positive subsets. For co-occurrence clustering, repertoires with fewer than 30,000 or more than 120,000 public chains were excluded, along with five repertoires with anomalous nucleotide sharing. TCRdb mirrors the immuneACCESS table, restricted to in-frame sequences. Some clones are absent from its copies; in checked studies, under half trace to an unresolved V gene, and the reason for the others is unknown. From that table come the V and J calls and clone size; the DNA was used to work out D and trimming. For this sample the table gives roughly 200,000 clones, of which 70% to 80% were detected only once. 1.5% to 2% of the sample belongs to the ten largest clones.

This clonotype originated in a man under 40 in good health and CMV-seronegative. The chain links TRBV18 with TRBJ2-7; the D segment could be TRBD2, given 5 matching bases. Sequenced input: PBMCs. Read as DNA, the sequence is TGTGCCAGCTCAGTGCTAGAGGGCACCGAGCAGTACTTC. It codes for CASSVLEGTEQYF.